This T cell receptor (beta chain) stems from a study of blood T cell repertoires in COVID-19. About the research overall: Acute-phase and convalescent COVID-19 samples originated in the United States, Italy and Spain.

CDR3 size: 13 residues. The germline gives CDR1 KGHSH, CDR2 LQKENI. The junction had 0 bases not matched to a gene; V was cut back by 3 bases and J by 5 bases. The protocol was immunoSEQ multiplex PCR, while the TCRdb copy is restricted to in-frame clones and leaves out a portion. The sample lists approximately 160,000 clones, 85% to 95% seen once, with roughly 2.1% in the top ten. V usage is TRBV18 and J usage is TRBJ1-4; 7 nucleotides match TRBD1. The TCR originated in a woman aged 55-69 years with COVID-19, enrolled during active disease. The sample consisted of peripheral blood. The CDR3 reads CASSPDRNEKLFF. The CDR3 DNA is TGTGCCAGCTCACCGGACAGGAATGAAAAACTGTTTTTT.